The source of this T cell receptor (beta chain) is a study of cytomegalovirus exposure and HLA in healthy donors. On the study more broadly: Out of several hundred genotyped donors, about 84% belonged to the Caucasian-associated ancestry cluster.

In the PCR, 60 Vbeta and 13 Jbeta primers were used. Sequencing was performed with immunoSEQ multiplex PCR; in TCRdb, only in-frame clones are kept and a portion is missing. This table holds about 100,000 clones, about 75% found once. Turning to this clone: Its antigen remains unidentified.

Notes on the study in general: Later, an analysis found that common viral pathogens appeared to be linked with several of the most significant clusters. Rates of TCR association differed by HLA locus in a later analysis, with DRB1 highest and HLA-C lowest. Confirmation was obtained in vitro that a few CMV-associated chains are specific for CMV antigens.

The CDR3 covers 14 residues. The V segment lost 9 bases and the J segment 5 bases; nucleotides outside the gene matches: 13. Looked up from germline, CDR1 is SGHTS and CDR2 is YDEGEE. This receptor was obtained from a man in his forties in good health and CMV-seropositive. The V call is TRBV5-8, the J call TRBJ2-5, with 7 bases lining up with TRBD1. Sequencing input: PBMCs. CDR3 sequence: CATLSRTRGETQYF. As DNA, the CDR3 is TGTGCCACCCTTTCGAGGACCAGGGGGGAGACCCAGTACTTC.